This entry concerns a single T cell receptor beta chain. Its specificity is unknown. The data were obtained in a study of shared clonotypes between healthy human individuals. Study findings and constraints: Only blood underwent sampling, and tissue repertoires likely differ.

Trimming took 7 bases from V and 4 from J, leaving 10 bases between them. The CDR3 extends over 12 amino acids. Germline V gives CDR1 MDHEN, CDR2 SYDVKM. Repertoires were generated with immunoSEQ multiplex PCR, while TCRdb's copy carries only in-frame clones and drops some. The sample has some 660,000 clones, around 73% seen once; the top ten hold around 2%. The receptor was isolated from a woman aged 30 to 39 in good health. The specimen was memory CD4+ T cells sorted from blood. The subset denotes: CD45RA-negative fraction. V is TRBV28 and J is TRBJ1-2; possible D gene TRBD1, 6 bases. This CDR3 is CASTGQTYGYTF. CDR3 bases: TGTGCCAGCACCGGACAGACCTATGGCTACACCTTC.